Listed here are 16 T cell receptor beta chains from one sample, sequenced in a study of Ad26.COV2.S vaccination and SARS-CoV-2 variants. TCRdb's table, derived via immunoSEQ multiplex PCR, lists solely in-frame clones and lacks some. The sample includes about 390,000 clones, about nine tenths of them seen just once. Treatment of the sample: some 20 received Ad26.COV2.S at low or high dose, single or two shots; roughly five received placebo; per-sample allocation not given. Sampling took place 63 days after the first vaccine or placebo injection. Specimen: peripheral blood, collected in a trial of Ad26.COV2.S vaccine versus placebo. Source of these receptors: a person between 18 and 60 years old who received the Ad26.COV2.S COVID-19 vaccine or a placebo.

CDR3 bases: TGTGCCAGCACCCTACAGGGCCCGAGGTATAATTCACCCCTCCACTTT. Residues: CASTLQGPRYNSPLHF. The chain employs TRBV28 and TRBJ1-6, with D maybe TRBD1 (6 bases). This CDR3 has 16 residues. Trimming stripped 7 bases from V and 4 bases from J, with 17 bases between. Per germline, CDR1 MDHEN and CDR2 SYDVKM.

The chain couples TRBV4-1 to TRBJ1-2; the D is unclear. V dropped 0 bases and J dropped 4 bases, with 15 bases sitting between them. The CDR3 consists of 16 residues. Germline loops: CDR1 MGHRA, CDR2 YSYEKL. DNA of the CDR3: TGCGCCAGCAGCCAAGAGGGGTCCCGAGCACTCTATGGCTACACCTTC. Translated: CASSQEGSRALYGYTF.

V is TRBV5-1 and J is TRBJ1-1; TRBD1 matches 9 bases. Trimming cost V 4 bases and J 3 bases; bases outside gene matches: 10. Germline V gene data show CDR1 as SGHRS and CDR2 as YFSETQ. The CDR3 contains 16 residues. The CDR3 loop reads CASSDIQGAGHTEAFF. DNA for the CDR3: TGCGCCAGCAGCGATATACAGGGGGCGGGTCACACTGAAGCTTTCTTT. Full variable domain (outside the CDR3, taken from reference TRBV5-1 and TRBJ1-1): KAGVTQTPRYLIKTRGQQVTLSCSPISGHRSVSWYQQTPGQGLQFLFEYFSETQRNKGNFPGRFSGRQFSNSRSEMNVSTLELGDSALYLCASSDIQGAGHTEAFFGQGTRLTVV.

The sample holds one count of this clone. The chain links TRBV19 to TRBJ2-3; D gene unclear. The germline V gene has CDR1 LNHDA and CDR2 SQIVND (reference sequence). V lost 6 bases and J 6 bases, leaving 13 bases between the germline ends. The CDR3 runs to 13 residues. The CDR3 region is CASSPSTPDTQYF. In DNA, the CDR3 is TGTGCCAGTAGCCCCTCTACCCCCGATACGCAGTATTTT.

This clone appeared a single time. The chain has TRBV7-2 and TRBJ2-5; TRBD2 matches at 9 bases. This CDR3 has 18 residues. V dropped 4 bases and J dropped 4; count of bases not matched to a gene: 16. Germline V lookup: CDR1 SGHTA, CDR2 FQGNSA. The CDR3 reads CASSSKRILAGVAETQYF. CDR3 sequence (DNA): TGTGCCAGCAGCTCTAAACGAATCTTAGCGGGGGTAGCAGAGACCCAGTACTTC. The full variable domain, its missing parts supplied by reference TRBV7-2 and TRBJ2-5, is GAGVSQSPSNKVTEKGKDVELRCDPISGHTALYWYRQSLGQGLEFLIYFQGNSAPDKSGLPSDRFSAERTGGSVSTLTIQRTQQEDSAVYLCASSSKRILAGVAETQYFGPGTRLLVL.

The V gene is TRBV27, the J gene TRBJ2-1, with TRBD1 identical over 8 bases. This CDR3 region has 13 residues. CDR1 MNHEY and CDR2 SMNVEV come from the germline V gene (reference sequence). J was trimmed by 8 bases and V by 3 bases; bases with no gene match: 3. The CDR3 nucleotides are TGTGCCAGCAGTTTCACAGGGGGTGATGAGCAGTTCTTC. Translation: CASSFTGGDEQFF.

The chain uses TRBV30 and TRBJ1-1; D possibly corresponds to TRBD1 (6 bases). Per the germline V gene, CDR1 is GTSNPN and CDR2 is SVGIG (reference sequence). This CDR3 is built from 14 residues. V gave up 0 bases and J gave up 1 base, with 9 bases separating them. The CDR3 nucleotides read TGTGCCTGGAGTGTTCAGGGGACGAACACTGAAGCTTTCTTT. It codes for CAWSVQGTNTEAFF.

The chain carries TRBV12-3 or TRBV12-4 and TRBJ2-3; no clear D. The V end lost 2 bases, the J end lost 1 base, and 4 bases lay between the germline ends. The CDR3 totals 13 residues. The CDR3 sequence: CASSLIRTDTQYF. CDR3 nucleotides: TGTGCCAGCAGTTTAATTCGCACAGATACGCAGTATTTT.

The chain links TRBV9 to TRBJ1-5; TRBD1 matches 9 bases. CDR3 length: 16 residues. Germline assignment: CDR1 SGDLS and CDR2 YYNGEE. With V trimmed by 8 bases and J by 4 bases, 13 bases remained unmatched. The CDR3 sequence is CARGRDRAPQNQPQHF. As DNA, the CDR3 is TGTGCCAGGGGGCGGGACAGGGCCCCCCAGAATCAGCCCCAGCATTTT.

V usage is TRBV10-3 and J usage is TRBJ1-5; D gene ambiguous. The germline V gene encodes CDR1 ENHRY and CDR2 SYGVKD. The V end lost 0 bases, the J end lost 6 bases, and 12 bases lay between the germline ends. This CDR3 is built from 15 residues. Written as DNA, the CDR3 is TGTGCCATCAGTGAGTCGAAGGCAGAGGGTCAGCCCCAGCATTTT. Protein product: CAISESKAEGQPQHF.

This clone appeared once. V is TRBV7-8 and J is TRBJ2-1, with 8 bases lining up with TRBD2. The germline V gene encodes CDR1 SGHVS and CDR2 FQNEAQ. Trimming removed 1 base from V and 3 bases from J; junction bases left unmatched: 8. This CDR3 spans 17 amino acids. The CDR3: CASSLVGLRGDYNEQFF. CDR3 sequence (DNA): TGTGCCAGCAGCTTAGTGGGGCTGCGGGGGGACTACAATGAGCAGTTCTTC.

The chain couples TRBV27 to TRBJ1-2, with 7 positions matching TRBD1. With V trimmed by 2 bases and J by 3 bases, 6 bases remained unmatched. Germline-derived CDR1 and CDR2 are MNHEY and SMNVEV (reference sequence). The CDR3 sequence is 15 residues long. CDR3 DNA: TGTGCCAGCAGTTTAAGGGGGCCCAGGGACTATGGCTACACCTTC. Its protein product is CASSLRGPRDYGYTF.

The CDR3 region is CASSVRLAADEQFF. The DNA for the CDR3 is TGTGCCAGCAGCGTCCGACTAGCTGCAGATGAGCAGTTCTTC. This chain uses TRBV9 with TRBJ2-1, with 7 bases that match TRBD2. The germline V gene has CDR1 SGDLS and CDR2 YYNGEE. This CDR3 is 14 amino acids long. With V trimmed by 2 bases and J by 8 bases, 7 bases remained unmatched.

This clone was detected only once. CDR3 bases: TGTGCCACCAGGGGGGGTGGAGGGAAGAACACCGGGGAGCTGTTTTTT. This gives the protein CATRGGGGKNTGELFF. The chain is built from TRBV15 and TRBJ2-2; D is possibly TRBD2 (6 bases). The CDR3 has 16 residues. Germline V gene data show CDR1 as LNHNV and CDR2 as YYDKDF (reference sequence). Deletions cut 6 bases from V and 1 base from J, with 15 bases between.

The rearrangement uses TRBV27 and TRBJ2-1; 8 bases agree with TRBD1. V shed 6 bases and J 4 bases; nucleotides not matched to a gene: 8. The CDR3 runs 15 residues. CDR1 and CDR2 (germline): MNHEY, SMNVEV (reference sequence). CDR3 loop: CASSTGGKGYNEQFF. The CDR3, as DNA: TGTGCCAGCAGCACAGGGGGTAAAGGGTACAATGAGCAGTTCTTC.

The chain is built from TRBV4-1 and TRBJ1-2; 8 positions agree with TRBD1. The CDR3 covers 16 residues. Losses at the gene ends were 4 bases for V and 5 bases for J; bases not matched to a gene: 12. Germline CDR1 and CDR2: MGHRA and YSYEKL. This CDR3 is CASSPNPDRVLYGYTF. CDR3 sequence (DNA): TGCGCCAGCAGCCCCAACCCGGACAGGGTTCTGTATGGCTACACCTTC.